This T cell receptor (beta chain) was documented in a study of vaccination and CD4 T cells after COVID-19. Time point noted: late sampling 161 to 241 days after vaccination in a few convalescent patients. The treatment denotes: roughly nine-day PBMC culture with coronavirus spike peptide pools or control peptides (ViraFEST assay). Cultured CD4+ T cell DNA was sequenced using the Oncomine TCR Beta short-read assay. A single record per CDR3 protein comes from TCRdb applying MiXCR to the PCR reads. In the table there are 23,000 or so distinct CDR3 sequences, approximately 28% of which are singletons. This clonotype was counted a few times. What it binds is not known. Germline V gene sequence: CDR1 LNHDA, CDR2 SQIVND (reference sequence). Unmatched junction bases numbered 5, after V lost 5 bases and J lost 6 bases. This CDR3 contains 13 residues.

The specimen comprised CD4+ T cells from blood, cultured in vitro, sampled about 7 months after SARS-CoV-2 vaccination. The chain joins TRBV19 to TRBJ1-2; 8 bases align to TRBD1. This TCR was recovered from a human donor who had recovered from COVID-19. CDR3 nucleotide sequence: TGTGCCAGTAGTTCAGACAGGGGAGATGGCTACACCTTC. This codes for CASSSDRGDGYTF.